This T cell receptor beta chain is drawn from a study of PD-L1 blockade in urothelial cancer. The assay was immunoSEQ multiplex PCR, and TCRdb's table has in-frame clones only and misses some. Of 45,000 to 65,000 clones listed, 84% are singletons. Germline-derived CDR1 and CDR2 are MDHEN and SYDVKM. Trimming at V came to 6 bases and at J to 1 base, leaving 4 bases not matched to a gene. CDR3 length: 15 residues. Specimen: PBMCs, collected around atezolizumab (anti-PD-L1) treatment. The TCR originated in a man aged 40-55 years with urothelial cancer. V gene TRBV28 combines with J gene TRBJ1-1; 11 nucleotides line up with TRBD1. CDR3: CASRDRGRPNTEAFF. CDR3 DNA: TGTGCCAGCAGGGACAGGGGGCGTCCGAACACTGAAGCTTTCTTT. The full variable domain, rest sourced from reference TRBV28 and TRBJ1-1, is DVKVTQSSRYLVKRTGEKVFLECVQDMDHENMFWYRQDPGLGLRLIYFSYDVKMKEKGDIPEGYSVSREKKERFSLILESASTNQTSMYLCASRDRGRPNTEAFFGQGTRLTVV.